This T cell receptor beta chain was profiled in a study of radiation and T cells in renal cell carcinoma. Regarding the study as a whole: Only small tumor regions of 0.8 to 1 g were sampled. Irradiated tumors held more dominant CDR3 motifs than control tumors.

As concerns this clone: The antigen is unknown.

The data were produced by immunoSEQ multiplex PCR, yet TCRdb's version contains in-frame clones alone and is incomplete. The data hold roughly 14,000 clones, with around two thirds observed a single time. This sample's treatment: treatment-naive control, cytoreductive nephrectomy. The specimen comprised tumor tissue, sampled from a patient whose treatment was nephrectomy without radiotherapy. This TCR derives from a man between 60 and 70 years old with renal cell carcinoma.

CDR3 coding DNA: TGTGCCAGCAGCTTAGAGGGGACTAGCGGAGCCGAGGCAGATACGCAGTATTTT. As protein: CASSLEGTSGAEADTQYF. This chain connects TRBV7-9 to TRBJ2-3, with 11 bases fitting TRBD2. After removal of 1 base from V and 4 bases from J, the junction contained 10 bases not matched to a gene. In germline, CDR1 is SEHNR, CDR2 FQNEAQ (reference sequence). CDR3 length: 18 amino acids.